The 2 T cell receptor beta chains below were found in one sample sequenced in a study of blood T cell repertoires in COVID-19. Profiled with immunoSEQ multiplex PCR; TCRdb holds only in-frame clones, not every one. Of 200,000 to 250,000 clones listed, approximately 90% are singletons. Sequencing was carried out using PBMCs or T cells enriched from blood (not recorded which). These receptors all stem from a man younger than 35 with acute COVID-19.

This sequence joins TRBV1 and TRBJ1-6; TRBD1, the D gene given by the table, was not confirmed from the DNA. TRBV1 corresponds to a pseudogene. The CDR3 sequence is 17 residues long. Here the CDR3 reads CTSSQDHGTGGCPPLHF. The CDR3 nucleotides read TGCACCAGCAGCCAAGATCATGGAACAGGGGGCTGTCCACCCCTCCACTTT.

CDR3 protein: CAWMRGGAYQETQYF. The CDR3, as DNA: TGTGCCTGGATGAGGGGGGGAGCTTACCAAGAGACCCAGTACTTC. The chain combines TRBV30 with TRBJ2-5, with D possibly TRBD2 on 7 matching bases. CDR1 is GTSNPN and CDR2 is SVGIG in the germline V gene (reference sequence). Trimming shortened V by 4 bases and J by 0 bases, and 15 bases separated the two germline ends. The CDR3 contains 15 residues.